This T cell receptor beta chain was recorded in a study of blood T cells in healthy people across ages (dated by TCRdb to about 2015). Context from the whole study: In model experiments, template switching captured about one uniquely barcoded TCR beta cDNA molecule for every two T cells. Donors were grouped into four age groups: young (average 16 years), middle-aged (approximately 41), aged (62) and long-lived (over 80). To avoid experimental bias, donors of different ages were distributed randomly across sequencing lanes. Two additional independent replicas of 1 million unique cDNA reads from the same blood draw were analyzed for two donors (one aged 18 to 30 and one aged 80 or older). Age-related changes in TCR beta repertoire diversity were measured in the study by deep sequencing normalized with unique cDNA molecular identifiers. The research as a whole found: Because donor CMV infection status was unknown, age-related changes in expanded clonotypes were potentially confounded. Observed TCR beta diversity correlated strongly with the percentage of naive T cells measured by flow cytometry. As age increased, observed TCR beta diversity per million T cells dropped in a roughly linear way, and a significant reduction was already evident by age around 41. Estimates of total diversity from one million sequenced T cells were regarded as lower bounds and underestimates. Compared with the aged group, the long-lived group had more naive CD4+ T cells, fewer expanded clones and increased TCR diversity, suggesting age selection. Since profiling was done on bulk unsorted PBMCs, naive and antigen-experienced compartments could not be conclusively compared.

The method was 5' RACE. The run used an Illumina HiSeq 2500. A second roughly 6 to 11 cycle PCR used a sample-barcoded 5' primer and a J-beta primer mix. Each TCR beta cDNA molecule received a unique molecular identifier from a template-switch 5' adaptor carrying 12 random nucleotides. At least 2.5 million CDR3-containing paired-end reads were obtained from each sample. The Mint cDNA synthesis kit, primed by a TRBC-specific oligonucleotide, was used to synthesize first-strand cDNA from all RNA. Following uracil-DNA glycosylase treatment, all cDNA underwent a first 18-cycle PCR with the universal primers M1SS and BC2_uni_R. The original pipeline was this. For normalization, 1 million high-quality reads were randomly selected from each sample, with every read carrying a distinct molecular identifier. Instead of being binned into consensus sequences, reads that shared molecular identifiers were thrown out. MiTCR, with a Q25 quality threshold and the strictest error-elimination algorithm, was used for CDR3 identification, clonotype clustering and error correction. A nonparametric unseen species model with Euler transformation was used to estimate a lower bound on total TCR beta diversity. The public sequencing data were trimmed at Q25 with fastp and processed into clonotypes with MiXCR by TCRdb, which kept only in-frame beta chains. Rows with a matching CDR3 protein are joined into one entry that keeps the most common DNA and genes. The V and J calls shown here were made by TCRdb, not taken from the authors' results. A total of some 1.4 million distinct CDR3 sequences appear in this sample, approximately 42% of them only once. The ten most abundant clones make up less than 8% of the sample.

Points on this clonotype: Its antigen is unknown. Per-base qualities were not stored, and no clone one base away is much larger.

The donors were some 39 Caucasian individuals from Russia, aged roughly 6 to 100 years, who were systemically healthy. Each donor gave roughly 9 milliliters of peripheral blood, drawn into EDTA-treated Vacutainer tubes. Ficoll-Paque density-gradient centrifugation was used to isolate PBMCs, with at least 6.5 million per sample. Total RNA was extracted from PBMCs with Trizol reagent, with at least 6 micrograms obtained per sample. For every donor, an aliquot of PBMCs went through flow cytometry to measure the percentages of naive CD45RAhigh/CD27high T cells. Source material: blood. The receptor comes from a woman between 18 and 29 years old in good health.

The DNA reads as follows: TGTGCCAGCAGTTTAAGGTCTGGGGCCAATGAGCAGTTCTTC. This is translated as CASSLRSGANEQFF. The chain couples TRBV27 to TRBJ2-1; the D segment could be TRBD1, given 5 matching bases. The CDR3 goes from the cysteine to the phenylalanine over 14 residues. The entry retains the CDR3 DNA only, 42 bases that are in frame from base 1. V and J are truncated by 2 bases and 6 bases respectively, leaving an intervening sequence of 11 bases. The germline V gene (reference sequence) specifies MNHEY as CDR1 and SMNVEV as CDR2.